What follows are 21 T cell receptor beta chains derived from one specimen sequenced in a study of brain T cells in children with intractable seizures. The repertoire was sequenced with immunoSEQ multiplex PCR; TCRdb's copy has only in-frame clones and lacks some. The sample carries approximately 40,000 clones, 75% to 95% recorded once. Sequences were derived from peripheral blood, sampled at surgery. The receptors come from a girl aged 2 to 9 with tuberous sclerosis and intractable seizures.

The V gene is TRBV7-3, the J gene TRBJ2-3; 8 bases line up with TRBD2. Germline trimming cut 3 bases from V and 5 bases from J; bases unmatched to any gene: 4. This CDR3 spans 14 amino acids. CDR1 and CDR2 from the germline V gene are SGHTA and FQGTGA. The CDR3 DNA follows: TGTGCCAGCAGCTTGAGCGGGGGAGGAGATACGCAGTATTTT. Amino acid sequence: CASSLSGGGDTQYF.

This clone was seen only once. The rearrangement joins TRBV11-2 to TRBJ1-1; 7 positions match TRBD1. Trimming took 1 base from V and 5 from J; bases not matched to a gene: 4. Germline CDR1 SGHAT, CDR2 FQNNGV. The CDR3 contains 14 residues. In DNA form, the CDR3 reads TGTGCCAGCAGCTTAGTACAGGGGCGTACTGAAGCTTTCTTT. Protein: CASSLVQGRTEAFF. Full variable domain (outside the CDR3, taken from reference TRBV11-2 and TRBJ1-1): EAGVAQSPRYKIIEKRQSVAFWCNPISGHATLYWYQQILGQGPKLLIQFQNNGVVDDSQLPKDRFSAERLKGVDSTLKIQPAKLEDSAVYLCASSLVQGRTEAFFGQGTRLTVV.

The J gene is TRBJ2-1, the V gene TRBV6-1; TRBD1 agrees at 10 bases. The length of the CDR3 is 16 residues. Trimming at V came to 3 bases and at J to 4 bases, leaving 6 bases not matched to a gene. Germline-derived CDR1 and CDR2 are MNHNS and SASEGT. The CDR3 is CASSDRDRGAYNEQFF. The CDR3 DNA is TGTGCCAGCAGTGATAGGGACAGGGGCGCATACAATGAGCAGTTCTTC.

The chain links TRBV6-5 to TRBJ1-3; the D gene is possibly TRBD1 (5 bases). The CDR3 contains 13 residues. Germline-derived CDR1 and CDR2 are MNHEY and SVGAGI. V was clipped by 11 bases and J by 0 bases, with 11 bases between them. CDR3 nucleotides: TGTGCCTGCCGGGGCCTCTCTGGAAACACCATATATTTT. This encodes CACRGLSGNTIYF.

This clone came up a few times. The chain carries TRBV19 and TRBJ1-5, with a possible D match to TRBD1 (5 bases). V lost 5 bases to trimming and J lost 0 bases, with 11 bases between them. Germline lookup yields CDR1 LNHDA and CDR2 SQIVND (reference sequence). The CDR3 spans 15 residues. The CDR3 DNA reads TGTGCCAGTAGTGGACACAGTGTTAGCAATCAGCCCCAGCATTTT. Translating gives CASSGHSVSNQPQHF.

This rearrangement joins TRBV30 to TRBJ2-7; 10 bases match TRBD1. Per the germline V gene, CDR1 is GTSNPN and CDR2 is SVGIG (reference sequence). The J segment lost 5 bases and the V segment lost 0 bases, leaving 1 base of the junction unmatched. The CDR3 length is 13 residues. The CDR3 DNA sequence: TGTGCCTGGAGTGTGGGGACAGGGGACGAGCAGTACTTC. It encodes CAWSVGTGDEQYF.

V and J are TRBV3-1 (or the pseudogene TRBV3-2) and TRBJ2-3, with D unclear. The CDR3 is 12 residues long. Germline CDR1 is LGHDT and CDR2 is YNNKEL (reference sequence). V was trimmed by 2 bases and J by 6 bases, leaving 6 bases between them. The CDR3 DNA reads TGTGCCAGCAGCCAATTCGCGGATACGCAGTATTTT. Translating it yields CASSQFADTQYF.

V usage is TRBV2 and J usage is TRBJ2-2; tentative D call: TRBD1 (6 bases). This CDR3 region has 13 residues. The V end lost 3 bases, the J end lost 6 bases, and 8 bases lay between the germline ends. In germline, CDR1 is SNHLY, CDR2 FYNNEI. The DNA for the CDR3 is TGTGCCAGCAGTGATGGGGGCTCCGGGGAGCTGTTTTTT. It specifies CASSDGGSGELFF.

CDR3 DNA: TGTGCCAGCAGCTGGGGACTTCTCACAGATACGCAGTATTTT. The encoded protein is CASSWGLLTDTQYF. The V call is TRBV11-3, the J call TRBJ2-3; tentative D call: TRBD2 (6 bases). The germline V gene encodes CDR1 SGHNT and CDR2 YENEEA. The V end lost 4 bases, the J end lost 2 bases, and 10 bases lay between the germline ends. This CDR3 is built from 14 residues.

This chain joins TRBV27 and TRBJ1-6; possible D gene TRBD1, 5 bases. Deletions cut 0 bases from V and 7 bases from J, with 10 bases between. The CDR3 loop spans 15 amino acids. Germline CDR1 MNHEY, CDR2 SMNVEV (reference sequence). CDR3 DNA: TGTGCCAGCAGTTTATCAATAGGGGTAAATTCACCCCTCCACTTT. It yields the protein CASSLSIGVNSPLHF.

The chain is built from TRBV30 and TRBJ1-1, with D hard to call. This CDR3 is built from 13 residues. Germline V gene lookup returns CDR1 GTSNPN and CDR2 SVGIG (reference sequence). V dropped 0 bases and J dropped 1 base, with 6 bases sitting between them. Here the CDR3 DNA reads TGTGCCTGGAGTGTATTTGGGAACACTGAAGCTTTCTTT. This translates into CAWSVFGNTEAFF.

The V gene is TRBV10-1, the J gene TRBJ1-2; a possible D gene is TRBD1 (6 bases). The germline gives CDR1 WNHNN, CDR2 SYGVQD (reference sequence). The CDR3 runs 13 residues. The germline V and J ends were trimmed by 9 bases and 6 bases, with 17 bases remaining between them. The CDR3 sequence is CARTDRYVNGYTF. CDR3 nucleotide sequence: TGCGCCAGGACGGACAGATATGTAAATGGCTACACCTTC.

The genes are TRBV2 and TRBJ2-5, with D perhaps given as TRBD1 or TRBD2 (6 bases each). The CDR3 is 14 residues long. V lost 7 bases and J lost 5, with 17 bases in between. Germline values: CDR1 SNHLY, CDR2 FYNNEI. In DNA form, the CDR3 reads TGTGCCAGCAAACGGGCAGGGGCGGGGGAGACCCAGTACTTC. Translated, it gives CASKRAGAGETQYF.

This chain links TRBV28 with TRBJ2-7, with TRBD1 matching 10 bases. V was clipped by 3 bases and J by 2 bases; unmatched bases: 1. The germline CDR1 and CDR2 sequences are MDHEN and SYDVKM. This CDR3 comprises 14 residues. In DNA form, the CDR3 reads TGTGCCAGCAGTTTGGGGACAGGGGCCTACGAGCAGTACTTC. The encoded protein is CASSLGTGAYEQYF.

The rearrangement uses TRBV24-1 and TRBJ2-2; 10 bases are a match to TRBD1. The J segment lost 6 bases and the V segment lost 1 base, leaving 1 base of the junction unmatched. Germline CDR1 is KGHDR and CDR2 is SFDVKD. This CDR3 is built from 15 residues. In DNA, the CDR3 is TGTGCCACCAGTGATTTAGGACAGGGGGCCGGGGAGCTGTTTTTT. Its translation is CATSDLGQGAGELFF.

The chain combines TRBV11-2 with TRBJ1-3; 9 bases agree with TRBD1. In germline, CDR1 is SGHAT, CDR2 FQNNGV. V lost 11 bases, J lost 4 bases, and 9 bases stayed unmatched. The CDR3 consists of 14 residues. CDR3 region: CAGGGQGVGNTIYF. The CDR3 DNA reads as TGTGCCGGTGGGGGACAGGGAGTCGGAAACACCATATATTTT.

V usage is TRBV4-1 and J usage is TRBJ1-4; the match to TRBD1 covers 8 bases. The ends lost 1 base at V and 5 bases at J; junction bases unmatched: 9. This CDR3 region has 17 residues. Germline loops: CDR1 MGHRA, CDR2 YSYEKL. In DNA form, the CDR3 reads TGCGCCAGCAGCCAAGGTACAGACAGGGGCCTAAATGAAAAACTGTTTTTT. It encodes CASSQGTDRGLNEKLFF.

DNA of the CDR3: TGTGCCAGCAGCCCAGCCGGACAGGATGGCTACACCTTC. Protein sequence: CASSPAGQDGYTF. The gene calls are TRBV5-4 and TRBJ1-2; 7 bases line up with TRBD1. Germline loops: CDR1 SGHNT, CDR2 YYREEE (reference sequence). The CDR3 consists of 13 residues. With V trimmed by 4 bases and J by 6 bases, 6 bases remained unmatched.

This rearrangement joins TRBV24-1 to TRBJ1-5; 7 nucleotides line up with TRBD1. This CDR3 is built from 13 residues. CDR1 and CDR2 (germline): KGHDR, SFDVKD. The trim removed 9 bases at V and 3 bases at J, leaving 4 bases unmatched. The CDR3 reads CATSGGANQPQHF. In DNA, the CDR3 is TGTGCCACCTCAGGGGGTGCCAATCAGCCCCAGCATTTT.

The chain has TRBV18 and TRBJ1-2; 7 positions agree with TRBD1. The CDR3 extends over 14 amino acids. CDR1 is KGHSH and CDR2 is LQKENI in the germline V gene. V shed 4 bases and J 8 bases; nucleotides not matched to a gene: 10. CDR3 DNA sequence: TGTGCCAGCTCACTAGCAACAGGGGATCAAGGCTACACCTTC. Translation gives CASSLATGDQGYTF.

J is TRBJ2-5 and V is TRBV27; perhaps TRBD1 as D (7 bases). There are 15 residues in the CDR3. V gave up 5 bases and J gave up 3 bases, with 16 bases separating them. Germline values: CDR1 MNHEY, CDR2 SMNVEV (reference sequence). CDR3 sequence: CASSQHTRGEETQYF. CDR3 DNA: TGTGCCAGCAGTCAACACACCAGGGGGGAAGAGACCCAGTACTTC.